What follows are 14 T cell receptor beta chains derived from one specimen sequenced in a study of T-cell memory formation after mild COVID-19. TCRdb analysed the 5' RACE reads with MiXCR anew, one entry per CDR3 protein. This sample has under 300,000 distinct CDR3 sequences, with roughly a tenth found just once. Source material: PBMCs or a T cell subset sorted from them (not recorded which). The receptors were sampled from a man aged 18-30 years who had mild COVID-19 (a few samples of this study predate the infection). Cell type and time point are not known.

This chain connects TRBV5-1 to TRBJ1-1; no clear D. Per the germline V gene, CDR1 is SGHRS and CDR2 is YFSETQ. This CDR3 has 14 amino acids. V lost 2 bases and J lost 1, with 9 bases in between. CDR3 coding DNA: TGCGCCAGCAGCTTCCGGAACCAGAACACTGAAGCTTTCTTT. The encoded protein is CASSFRNQNTEAFF.

This clonotype was counted only a few times. The chain joins TRBV15 to TRBJ2-5; D may be TRBD2 (5 bases). Germline lookup yields CDR1 LNHNV and CDR2 YYDKDF (reference sequence). The CDR3 is made up of 16 amino acids. V shed 0 bases and J shed 5 bases, with 16 bases lying between them. CDR3 loop: CATSRDAGVMEETQYF. In nucleotides, the CDR3 is TGTGCCACCAGCAGAGATGCCGGGGTAATGGAGGAGACCCAGTACTTC. The full variable domain, with the rest looked up from reference TRBV15 and TRBJ2-5, is DAMVIQNPRYQVTQFGKPVTLSCSQTLNHNVMYWYQQKSSQAPKLLFHYYDKDFNNEADTPDNFQSRRPNTSFCFLDIRSPGLGDTAMYLCATSRDAGVMEETQYFGPGTRLLVL.

V is TRBV6-5 and J is TRBJ2-7; a possible D gene is TRBD1 (6 bases). Germline assignment: CDR1 MNHEY and CDR2 SVGAGI. Trimming shortened V by 2 bases and J by 1 base, and 12 bases separated the two germline ends. The CDR3 is 15 residues long. The CDR3 bases are TGTGCCAGCAGTTACGCTCAGGGGTATTCCTACGAGCAGTACTTC. Translating gives CASSYAQGYSYEQYF.

This clonotype was seen more than once but under ten times. V is TRBV20-1 and J is TRBJ2-7; no firm D call. Deletions cut 7 bases from V and 4 bases from J, with 17 bases between. The CDR3 has 13 amino acids. Germline V gene sequence: CDR1 DFQATT, CDR2 SNEGSKA (reference sequence). The CDR3 reads CSVSSGLGYEQYF. The CDR3 DNA reads as TGCAGTGTCTCCTCAGGATTAGGATACGAGCAGTACTTC.

The chain couples TRBV7-2 to TRBJ2-5; D gene uncertain. From germline, CDR1 is SGHTA and CDR2 FQGNSA. CDR3 length: 14 amino acids. Trimming stripped 5 bases from V and 4 bases from J, with 14 bases between. CDR3 bases: TGTGCCAGCAGCCCCATGAGGAATGGAGAGACCCAGTACTTC. Amino acids: CASSPMRNGETQYF.

In this sample, this clonotype turned up a few times. Written as DNA, the CDR3 is TGTGCCAGCAGCTTAGCTTCTAGCGGGCGCTACGAGCAGTACTTC. It specifies CASSLASSGRYEQYF. The V and J genes are TRBV7-2 and TRBJ2-7; 8 bases align to TRBD2. Germline CDR1 is SGHTA and CDR2 is FQGNSA. The CDR3 is made up of 15 amino acids. V lost 0 bases and J lost 3; bases outside the gene matches: 4.

The table lists this clonotype with many counts. The chain couples TRBV5-1 to TRBJ2-3, with 10 nucleotides matching TRBD2. Germline V lookup: CDR1 SGHRS, CDR2 YFSETQ. J was trimmed by 0 bases and V by 1 base; bases with no gene match: 11. The CDR3 sequence is 19 residues long. The CDR3: CASSLLALAGALSTDTQYF. CDR3 DNA: TGCGCCAGCAGCTTGTTAGCGCTAGCGGGGGCCCTAAGCACAGATACGCAGTATTTT.

This clonotype was counted between two and nine times. This CDR3 is CASSGDNPYEQYF. The CDR3 DNA sequence: TGTGCCAGCAGCGGGGACAACCCCTACGAGCAGTACTTC. J is TRBJ2-7 and V is TRBV9; maybe TRBD1 (6 bases). V lost 3 bases, J lost 2 bases, and 9 bases lay in between. Germline V CDR1 and CDR2: SGDLS, YYNGEE. The CDR3 covers 13 residues. The variable domain in full, with the rest retrieved from reference TRBV9 and TRBJ2-7, is DSGVTQTPKHLITATGQRVTLRCSPRSGDLSVYWYQQSLDQGLQFLIQYYNGEERAKGNILERFSAQQFPDLHSELNLSSLELGDSALYFCASSGDNPYEQYFGPGTRLTVT.

This clonotype was detected ten times or more. The chain is built from TRBV15 and TRBJ1-5; TRBD1 matches 7 bases. Trimming at V came to 3 bases and at J to 1 base, leaving 6 bases not matched to a gene. There are 16 residues in the CDR3. Germline V gene data show CDR1 as LNHNV and CDR2 as YYDKDF (reference sequence). The CDR3: CATSRTGPGSNQPQHF. The CDR3, as DNA: TGTGCCACCAGCAGGACAGGGCCCGGGAGCAATCAGCCCCAGCATTTT.

This chain uses TRBV20-1 with TRBJ2-3; D might be TRBD2 (6 bases). Looked up from germline, CDR1 is DFQATT and CDR2 is SNEGSKA (reference sequence). V lost 5 bases and J lost 0, with 9 bases in between. The CDR3 is 13 residues long. CDR3 amino acids: CSAWDSSTDTQYF. The DNA of the CDR3 is TGCAGTGCTTGGGACTCCAGCACAGATACGCAGTATTTT.

The chain uses TRBV6-2 or TRBV6-3 and TRBJ1-1; D may be TRBD1 (6 bases). Germline assignment: CDR1 MNHEY and CDR2 SVGEGT. V was pared by 1 base and J by 4 bases, with 13 bases between. The CDR3 has 15 residues. CDR3 residues: CASSYWGGPGTEAFF. CDR3 bases: TGTGCCAGCAGTTACTGGGGGGGGCCGGGCACTGAAGCTTTCTTT.

The chain carries TRBV4-1 and TRBJ2-7; D gene uncertain. The CDR3 totals 14 residues. Looked up from germline, CDR1 is MGHRA and CDR2 is YSYEKL. Trimming left V 1 base short and J 4 bases short, with 11 bases between. CDR3 sequence (DNA): TGCGCCAGCAGCCAAGGACCGTCGAAGTACGAGCAGTACTTC. Protein product: CASSQGPSKYEQYF.

This clonotype was seen a handful of times. V and J are TRBV4-1 and TRBJ1-4; the D is unclear. V dropped 2 bases and J dropped 8 bases, with 6 bases sitting between them. Per the germline V gene, CDR1 is MGHRA and CDR2 is YSYEKL. This CDR3 region has 12 residues. The CDR3 DNA sequence: TGCGCCAGCAGCCAATCAGGCGAAAAACTGTTTTTT. Encoded protein: CASSQSGEKLFF.

This clonotype showed up just a few times. The chain links TRBV27 to TRBJ2-2, with D perhaps TRBD1 (6 bases). The V gene's germline CDR1 is MNHEY and CDR2 SMNVEV (reference sequence). The V end lost 5 bases, the J end lost 4 bases, and 17 bases lay between the germline ends. The length of the CDR3 is 16 residues. CDR3 region: CASSPILDRGTGELFF. The CDR3 DNA reads TGTGCCAGCAGTCCAATATTGGACAGAGGCACCGGGGAGCTGTTTTTT.